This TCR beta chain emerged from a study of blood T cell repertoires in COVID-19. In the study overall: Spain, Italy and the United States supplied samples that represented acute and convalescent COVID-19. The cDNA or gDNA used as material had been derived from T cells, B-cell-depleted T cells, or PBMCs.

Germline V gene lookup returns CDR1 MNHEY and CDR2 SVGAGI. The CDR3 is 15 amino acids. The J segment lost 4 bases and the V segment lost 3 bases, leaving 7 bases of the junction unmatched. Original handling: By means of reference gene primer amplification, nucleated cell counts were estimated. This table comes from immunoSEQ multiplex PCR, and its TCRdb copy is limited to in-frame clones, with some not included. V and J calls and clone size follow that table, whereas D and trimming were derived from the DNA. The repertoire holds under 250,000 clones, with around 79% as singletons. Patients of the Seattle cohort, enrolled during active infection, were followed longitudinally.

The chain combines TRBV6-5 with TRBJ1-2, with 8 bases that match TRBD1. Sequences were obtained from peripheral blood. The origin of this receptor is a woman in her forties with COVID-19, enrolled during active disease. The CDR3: CASSYDGQGIYGYTF. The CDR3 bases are TGTGCCAGCAGTTATGACGGACAGGGCATCTATGGCTACACCTTC.